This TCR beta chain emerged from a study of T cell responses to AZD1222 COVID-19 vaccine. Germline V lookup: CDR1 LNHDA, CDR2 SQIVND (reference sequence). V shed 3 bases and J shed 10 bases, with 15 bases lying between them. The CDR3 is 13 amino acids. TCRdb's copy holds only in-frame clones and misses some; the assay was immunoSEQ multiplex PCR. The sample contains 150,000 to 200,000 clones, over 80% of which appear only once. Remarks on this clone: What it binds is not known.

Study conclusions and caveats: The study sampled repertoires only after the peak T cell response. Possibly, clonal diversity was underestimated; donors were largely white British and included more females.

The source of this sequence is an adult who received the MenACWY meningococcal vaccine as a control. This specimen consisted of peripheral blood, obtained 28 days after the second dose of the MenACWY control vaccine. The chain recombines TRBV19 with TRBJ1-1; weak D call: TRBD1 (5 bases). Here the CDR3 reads CASSMSPGRSAFF. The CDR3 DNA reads TGTGCCAGTAGTATGAGTCCAGGGCGGTCAGCTTTCTTT.